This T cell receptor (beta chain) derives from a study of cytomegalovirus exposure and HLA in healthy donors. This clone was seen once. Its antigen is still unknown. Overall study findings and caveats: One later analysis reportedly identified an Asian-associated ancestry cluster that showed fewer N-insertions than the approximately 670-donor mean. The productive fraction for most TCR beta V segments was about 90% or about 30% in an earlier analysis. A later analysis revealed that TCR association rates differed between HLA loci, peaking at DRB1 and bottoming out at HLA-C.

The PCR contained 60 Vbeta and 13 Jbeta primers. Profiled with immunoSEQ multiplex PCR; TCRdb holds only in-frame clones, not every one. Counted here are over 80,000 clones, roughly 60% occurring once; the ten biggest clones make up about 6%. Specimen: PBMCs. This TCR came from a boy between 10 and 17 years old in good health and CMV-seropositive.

In DNA, the CDR3 is TGTGCCAGCAGCCCCATGGAGGGGATTGGAGGGCCCCAGCATTTT. Its protein product is CASSPMEGIGGPQHF. The chain carries TRBV2 and TRBJ1-5; D is perhaps TRBD1 (5 bases). Germline loops: CDR1 SNHLY, CDR2 FYNNEI. The CDR3 runs to 15 residues. The V gene lost 6 bases and the J gene lost 9 bases, with 21 bases spanning the gap.